These T cell receptor beta chains were read from a single sample in a study of T cell responses to AZD1222 COVID-19 vaccine. Data came from immunoSEQ multiplex PCR; TCRdb stores just in-frame clones and leaves some out. The sample lists 80,000 to 90,000 clones, about 91% seen once, with 5% to 5.5% in the top ten. The source was peripheral blood, collected on day 0 of AZD1222 vaccination. These receptor sequences come from an adult in good health. Both conserved end residues are part of each CDR3. A D gene is named only where the DNA matches it firmly. Clone size is not always given. Where it is, it says once, few, many or a class for expanded clones.

cdr3_aa	cdr3_nt	v_call	cdr3_length	j_call	clone_size	d_call
CATSDGEGGTYEQYF	TGTGCCACCAGTGATGGGGAGGGAGGAACCTACGAGCAGTACTTC	TRBV24-1	15	TRBJ2-7	.	TRBD2
CASSIDGVEAFF	TGTGCCAGTAGTATAGATGGAGTTGAAGCTTTCTTT	TRBV19	12	TRBJ1-1	few	.
CASSVVSSGRHGEQYF	TGTGCCAGCAGCGTAGTTTCTAGCGGGAGGCATGGGGAGCAGTACTTC	TRBV9	16	TRBJ2-7	.	TRBD2
CASSLGRNYEKLFF	TGTGCCAGCAGCTTGGGGCGGAATTATGAAAAACTGTTTTTT	TRBV5-4	14	TRBJ1-4	.	.
CSEGGYGYTF	TGCAGTGAGGGGGGTTATGGCTACACCTTC	TRBV20-1	10	TRBJ1-2	.	.
CASNQKYNSPLHF	TGTGCCAGCAACCAAAAATATAATTCACCCCTCCACTTT	TRBV7-2	13	TRBJ1-6	once	.
CASSPNSGASTDTQYF	TGTGCCAGCTCACCAAATTCGGGGGCTAGCACAGATACGCAGTATTTT	TRBV18	16	TRBJ2-3	.	.
CASNFGTAQRPQHF	TGTGCCAGCAATTTCGGGACGGCCCAAAGGCCCCAGCATTTT	TRBV28	14	TRBJ1-5	.	.
CASSSGQGFLGLFF	TGTGCCAGCAGTTCGGGACAGGGATTCTTGGGACTGTTTTTT	TRBV28	14	TRBJ2-2	few	TRBD1
CASSLYRQGYEQYF	TGTGCCAGCAGCCTTTATCGACAGGGCTACGAGCAGTACTTC	TRBV28	14	TRBJ2-7	once	TRBD1
CASSLNYGYTF	TGTGCCAGCAGCTTAAACTATGGCTACACCTTC	TRBV7-2	11	TRBJ1-2	.	.
CASRRERERETQYF	TGTGCCAGCAGGCGCGAGCGGGAGAGGGAGACCCAGTACTTC	TRBV6-5	14	TRBJ2-5	.	TRBD2
CASSPGQGEGYTF	TGCGCCAGCAGCCCAGGACAGGGGGAAGGCTACACCTTC	TRBV5-1	13	TRBJ1-2	once	TRBD1
CASSHGTGFYEQYF	TGTGCCAGTAGTCACGGGACAGGGTTCTACGAGCAGTACTTC	TRBV19	14	TRBJ2-7	.	TRBD1
CASSFGQLGGGTQYF	TGTGCCAGCAGTTTCGGACAGTTGGGGGGTGGGACCCAGTACTTC	TRBV27	15	TRBJ2-5	.	.
CASSVQLRTGAFF	TGTGCCAGCAGCGTTCAATTAAGGACTGGAGCTTTCTTT	TRBV7-2	13	TRBJ1-1	.	.
CASSRRTGAHNEQFF	TGTGCCAGCAGCAGAAGGACAGGGGCTCACAATGAGCAGTTCTTC	TRBV7-3	15	TRBJ2-1	.	TRBD1
CASSLDSTNSPLHF	TGTGCCAGCAGCCTAGATTCAACGAATTCACCCCTCCACTTT	TRBV7-3	14	TRBJ1-6	.	.
CATSDYKHRGLQETQYF	TGTGCCACCAGTGATTATAAACACAGGGGGCTCCAAGAGACCCAGTACTTC	TRBV24-1	17	TRBJ2-5	.	TRBD1
CASSAGLNNEQFF	TGTGCCAGCAGCGCAGGACTGAACAATGAGCAGTTCTTC	TRBV11-3	13	TRBJ2-1	.	.
CASSEAGTQADTQYF	TGTGCCAGCAGTGAGGCCGGGACCCAAGCAGATACGCAGTATTTT	TRBV2	15	TRBJ2-3	.	.
CASSLVGQTGEQFF	TGTGCCAGCAGCTTAGTAGGACAGACTGGTGAGCAGTTCTTC	TRBV7-2	14	TRBJ2-1	.	.